These T cell receptor beta chains were read from a single sample in a study of blood T cell repertoires in COVID-19. The protocol was immunoSEQ multiplex PCR, while the TCRdb copy is restricted to in-frame clones and leaves out a portion. This repertoire shows roughly 290,000 clones, about 83% found once; its top ten account for 6% to 6.5%. Sequenced input: PBMCs or T cells enriched from blood (not recorded which). These receptor sequences come from a woman aged 40 to 50 who had recovered from COVID-19. The CDR3 runs from the conserved cysteine through the conserved F or W. D genes are given only for firm matches. Size values are once, few and many counts, or a class for expanded clones, and some rows have none.

j_call | clone_size | v_call | d_call | cdr3_aa | cdr3_nt
TRBJ2-3 | . | TRBV5-1 | . | CASRSVGGFLDTQYF | TGCGCCAGCCGGAGCGTAGGGGGTTTTTTAGATACGCAGTATTTT
TRBJ2-1 | . | TRBV6-5 | TRBD2 | CASRLAGSYNEQFF | TGTGCCAGCAGACTAGCGGGCTCCTACAATGAGCAGTTCTTC
TRBJ2-1 | . | TRBV11-2 | . | CASSLDRTSYNEQFF | TGTGCCAGCAGCTTAGATCGTACTAGTTACAATGAGCAGTTCTTC
TRBJ1-4 | . | TRBV6-5 | . | CASFGPTPGNEKLFF | TGTGCCAGTTTCGGGCCGACACCGGGAAATGAAAAACTGTTTTTT
TRBJ1-1 | . | TRBV18 | . | CASSPAGGPTEAFF | TGTGCCAGCTCACCAGCGGGGGGGCCAACTGAAGCTTTCTTT
TRBJ1-4 | . | TRBV27 | . | CASSLLQGTNEKLFF | TGTGCCAGCAGTCTACTACAGGGTACTAATGAAAAACTGTTTTTT
TRBJ2-3 | . | TRBV7-2 | TRBD2 | CASSLYSGRAHRADTQYF | TGTGCCAGCAGCTTATATAGCGGGAGGGCCCACCGCGCAGATACGCAGTATTTT
TRBJ2-1 | . | TRBV9 | . | CASSAGTPSSYNEQFF | TGTGCCAGCAGCGCCGGGACACCGAGCTCCTACAATGAGCAGTTCTTC
TRBJ2-5 | . | TRBV4-3 | . | CASSQDGGASGETQYF | TGCGCCAGCAGCCAAGATGGAGGTGCCAGTGGAGAGACCCAGTACTTC
TRBJ1-2 | . | TRBV20-1 | . | CSASGQVNNYGYTF | TGCAGTGCTAGTGGCCAGGTCAATAACTATGGCTACACCTTC
TRBJ2-1 | . | TRBV2 | TRBD2 | CASRRREGPNEQFF | TGTGCCAGCAGACGACGGGAGGGCCCCAATGAGCAGTTCTTC
TRBJ1-5 | . | TRBV2 | . | CASRVYNQPQHF | TGTGCCAGCAGGGTCTACAATCAGCCCCAGCATTTT
TRBJ1-5 | . | TRBV19 | TRBD1 | CASSEQGAIQPQHF | TGTGCCAGTAGCGAGCAGGGGGCTATTCAGCCCCAGCATTTT
TRBJ2-6 | . | TRBV4-3 | . | CASSQDGGPLRSSGANVLTF | TGCGCCAGCAGCCAAGATGGAGGGCCCCTCCGCTCCTCTGGGGCCAACGTCCTGACTTTC
TRBJ2-5 | . | TRBV7-8 | . | CASSLGGGRETQYF | TGTGCCAGCAGCTTAGGTGGAGGGCGAGAGACCCAGTACTTC
TRBJ1-6 | once | TRBV7-2 | TRBD1 | CASSLQQGKALHF | TGTGCCAGCAGCTTACAACAGGGGAAGGCCCTCCACTTT
TRBJ2-1 | . | TRBV7-9 | . | CASSKEEAYNEQFF | TGTGCCAGCAGCAAAGAGGAGGCCTACAATGAGCAGTTCTTC
TRBJ2-7 | . | TRBV28 | . | CASSPPRYEQYF | TGTGCCAGCAGCCCCCCTCGGTACGAGCAGTACTTC
TRBJ2-1 | . | TRBV29-1 | TRBD2 | CSVLQPGLASYNEQFF | TGCAGCGTCCTTCAACCGGGACTAGCTTCCTACAATGAGCAGTTCTTC
TRBJ2-1 | . | TRBV27 | TRBD2 | CASSFRASGRPTNNEQFF | TGTGCCAGCAGTTTTCGGGCTAGCGGGAGGCCCACAAACAATGAGCAGTTCTTC
TRBJ1-1 | . | TRBV18 | . | CASSLHVVGGENTEAFF | TGTGCCAGCTCACTTCACGTAGTCGGAGGTGAGAACACTGAAGCTTTCTTT
TRBJ2-1 | . | TRBV20-1 | TRBD2 | CSASLVAGGHVGEQFF | TGCAGTGCTAGTTTGGTAGCGGGAGGGCATGTGGGTGAGCAGTTCTTC
TRBJ1-5 | . | TRBV7-2 | . | CASSLVGVSQPQHF | TGTGCCAGCAGCTTAGTAGGGGTCTCTCAGCCCCAGCATTTT
TRBJ1-4 | . | TRBV4-3 | . | CASSQDLNSGEKLFF | TGCGCCAGCAGCCAAGATCTGAATAGCGGTGAAAAACTGTTTTTT
TRBJ2-4 | . | TRBV11-2 | . | CASSSALVRGLAKNIQYF | TGTGCCAGCAGCTCCGCCTTAGTGCGGGGACTAGCCAAAAACATTCAGTACTTC
TRBJ2-4 | . | TRBV21-1 | . | CASSKASTSLSPKNIQYF | TGTGCCAGCAGCAAAGCTTCTACTAGCCTTTCCCCAAAAAACATTCAGTACTTC
TRBJ1-2 | . | TRBV6-2/TRBV6-3 | TRBD1 | CASSYYGTDYGYTF | TGTGCCAGCAGTTACTACGGGACAGACTATGGCTACACCTTC
TRBJ2-2 | . | TRBV7-8 | TRBD1 | CASSLEGQGNTGELFF | TGTGCCAGCAGCTTAGAGGGACAGGGGAACACCGGGGAGCTGTTTTTT
TRBJ2-2 | . | TRBV7-2 | . | CASSQATNTGELFF | TGTGCCAGCAGCCAGGCGACGAACACCGGGGAGCTGTTTTTT
TRBJ2-7 | few | TRBV3-1/TRBV3-2 | TRBD2 | CASSPQRASGKEQYF | TGTGCCAGCAGCCCCCAACGGGCTAGCGGGAAAGAGCAGTACTTC
TRBJ1-5 | . | TRBV2 | . | CASSDQQGSNQPQHF | TGTGCCAGCAGTGACCAGCAGGGGAGCAATCAGCCCCAGCATTTT
TRBJ2-1 | . | TRBV28 | TRBD2 | CASSPGTGLAGDNEQFF | TGTGCCAGCAGTCCTGGAACGGGACTAGCGGGAGACAATGAGCAGTTCTTC
TRBJ1-4 | . | TRBV27 | . | CASSFSGTTEKLFF | TGTGCCAGCAGTTTCTCCGGGACAACGGAGAAACTGTTTTTT
TRBJ1-2 | . | TRBV28 | TRBD1 | CASSLTGFGYTF | TGTGCCAGCAGTCTGACAGGGTTCGGCTACACCTTC
TRBJ2-7 | . | TRBV9 | TRBD2 | CASSATTLAGGTSYEQYF | TGTGCCAGCAGCGCAACTACACTAGCGGGAGGGACCTCCTACGAGCAGTACTTC
TRBJ2-3 | once | TRBV20-1 | . | CSASRQVPTLTDTQYF | TGCAGTGCTAGTCGCCAGGTCCCGACCCTCACAGATACGCAGTATTTT
TRBJ1-1 | . | TRBV28 | . | CASFPHVGGTNTEAFF | TGTGCCAGCTTCCCACACGTGGGGGGGACGAACACTGAAGCTTTCTTT
TRBJ2-5 | . | TRBV7-7 | TRBD1 | CASSSTGVETQYF | TGTGCTAGCAGCTCGACAGGGGTCGAGACCCAGTACTTC
TRBJ2-1 | . | TRBV14 | TRBD2 | CASSHQGASGRAVGHEQFF | TGTGCCAGCAGCCACCAGGGGGCTAGCGGGAGGGCCGTTGGCCATGAGCAGTTCTTC
TRBJ2-3 | . | TRBV7-9 | TRBD2 | CASSLGGRDTQYF | TGTGCCAGCAGCTTAGGCGGGAGAGATACGCAGTATTTT